The following is a T cell receptor (beta chain) sequence with its context. Antigen unknown. This CDR3 has 16 amino acids. Looked up from germline, CDR1 is MNHNY and CDR2 is SVGAGI (reference sequence). Trimming at V came to 2 bases and at J to 9 bases, leaving 5 bases not matched to a gene. This record belongs to a study of cytomegalovirus exposure and HLA in healthy donors. General study results and limits: Cytomegalovirus association was assigned to about 150 TCR beta chains. Most observed TCR sequences were rare, whereas some public TCRs were detected in many donors.

The validation cohort, a group of over a hundred subjects, included the donors and was separate from the approximately 650-subject first cohort. Data came from immunoSEQ multiplex PCR; TCRdb stores just in-frame clones and leaves some out. The table records about 170,000 clones, roughly 96% of them present only once. This chain connects TRBV6-6 to TRBJ2-4; 15 bases are a match to TRBD2. Sequenced input: PBMCs. This TCR was sampled from a woman under 30 in good health and CMV-seronegative. CDR3: CASSYRTSGGESIQYF. The CDR3 region has the DNA TGTGCCAGCAGTTACCGGACTAGCGGGGGGGAAAGCATTCAGTACTTC.